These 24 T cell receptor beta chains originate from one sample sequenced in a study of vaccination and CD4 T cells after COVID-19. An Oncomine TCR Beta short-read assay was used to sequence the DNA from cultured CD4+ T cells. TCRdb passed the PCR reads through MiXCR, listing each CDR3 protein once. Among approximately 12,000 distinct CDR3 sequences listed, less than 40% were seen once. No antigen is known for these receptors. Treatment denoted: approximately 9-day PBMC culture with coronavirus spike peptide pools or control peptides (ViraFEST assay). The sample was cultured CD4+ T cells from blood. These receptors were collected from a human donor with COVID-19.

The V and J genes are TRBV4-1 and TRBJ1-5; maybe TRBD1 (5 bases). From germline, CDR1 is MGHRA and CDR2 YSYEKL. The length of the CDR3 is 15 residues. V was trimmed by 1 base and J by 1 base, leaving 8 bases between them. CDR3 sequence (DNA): TGCGCCAGCAGCCAAGCATGGGACAGCAATCAGCCCCAGCATTTT. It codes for CASSQAWDSNQPQHF.

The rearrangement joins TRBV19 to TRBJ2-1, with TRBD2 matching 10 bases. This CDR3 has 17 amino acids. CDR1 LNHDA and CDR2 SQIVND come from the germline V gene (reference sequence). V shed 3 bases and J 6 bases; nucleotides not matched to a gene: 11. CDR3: CASSMPPGSGGPNEQFF. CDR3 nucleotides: TGTGCCAGTAGTATGCCCCCCGGTAGCGGGGGGCCCAATGAGCAGTTCTTC.

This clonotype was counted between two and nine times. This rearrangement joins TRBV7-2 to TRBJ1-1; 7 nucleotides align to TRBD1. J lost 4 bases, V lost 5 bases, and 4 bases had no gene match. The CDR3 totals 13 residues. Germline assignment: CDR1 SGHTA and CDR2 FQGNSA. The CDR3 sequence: CASSPTGLTEAFF. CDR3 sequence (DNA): TGTGCCAGCAGCCCGACAGGGCTCACTGAAGCTTTCTTT.

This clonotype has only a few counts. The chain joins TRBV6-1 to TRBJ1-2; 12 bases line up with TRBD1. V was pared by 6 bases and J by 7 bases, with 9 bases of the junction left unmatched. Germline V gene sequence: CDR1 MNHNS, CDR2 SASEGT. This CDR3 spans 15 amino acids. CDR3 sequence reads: CASSREGTGGSGYTF. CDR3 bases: TGTGCCAGCAGCCGCGAAGGGACAGGGGGCTCTGGCTACACCTTC.

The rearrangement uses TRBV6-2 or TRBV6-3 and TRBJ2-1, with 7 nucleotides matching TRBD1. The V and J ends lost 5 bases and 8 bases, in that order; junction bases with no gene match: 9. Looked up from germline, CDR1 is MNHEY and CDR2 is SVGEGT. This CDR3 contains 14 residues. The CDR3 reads CASSDREPLYEQFF. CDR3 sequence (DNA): TGTGCCAGCAGTGACAGGGAGCCCCTTTATGAGCAGTTCTTC.

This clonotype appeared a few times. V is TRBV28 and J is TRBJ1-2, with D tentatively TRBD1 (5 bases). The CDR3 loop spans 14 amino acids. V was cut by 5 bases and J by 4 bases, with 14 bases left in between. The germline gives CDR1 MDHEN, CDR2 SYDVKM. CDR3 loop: CASSPPPGPYGYTF. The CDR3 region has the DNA TGTGCCAGCAGTCCCCCCCCGGGGCCCTATGGCTACACCTTC.

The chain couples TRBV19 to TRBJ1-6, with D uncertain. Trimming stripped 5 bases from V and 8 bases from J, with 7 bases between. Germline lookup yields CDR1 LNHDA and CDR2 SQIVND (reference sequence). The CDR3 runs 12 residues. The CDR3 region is CASSYRDSPLHF. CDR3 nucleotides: TGTGCCAGTAGTTACCGAGATTCACCCCTCCACTTT.

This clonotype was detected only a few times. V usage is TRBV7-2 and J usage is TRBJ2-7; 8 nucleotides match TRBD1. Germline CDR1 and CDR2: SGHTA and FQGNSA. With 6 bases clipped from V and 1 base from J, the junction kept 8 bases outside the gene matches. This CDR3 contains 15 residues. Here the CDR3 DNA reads TGTGCCAGCAGACCCGCCGGGACAGGATCCTACGAGCAGTACTTC. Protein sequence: CASRPAGTGSYEQYF.

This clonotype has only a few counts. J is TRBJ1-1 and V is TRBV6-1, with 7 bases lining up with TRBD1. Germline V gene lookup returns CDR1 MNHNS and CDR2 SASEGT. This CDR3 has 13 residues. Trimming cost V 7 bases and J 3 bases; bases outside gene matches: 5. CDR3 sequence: CASTPTGYTEAFF. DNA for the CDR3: TGTGCCAGCACCCCGACAGGGTACACTGAAGCTTTCTTT.

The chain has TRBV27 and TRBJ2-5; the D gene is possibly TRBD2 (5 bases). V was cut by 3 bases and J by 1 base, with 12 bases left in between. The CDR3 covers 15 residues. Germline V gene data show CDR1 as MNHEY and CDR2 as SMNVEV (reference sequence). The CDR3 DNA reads TGTGCCAGCAGTTTTTTCAGAGGGAGCCAAGAGACCCAGTACTTC. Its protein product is CASSFFRGSQETQYF.

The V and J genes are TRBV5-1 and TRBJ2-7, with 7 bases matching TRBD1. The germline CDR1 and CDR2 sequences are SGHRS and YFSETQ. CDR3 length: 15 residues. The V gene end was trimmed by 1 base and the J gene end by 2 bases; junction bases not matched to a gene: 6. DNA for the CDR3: TGCGCCAGCAGCTTGATCGGGCAGGGGGCCTACGAGCAGTACTTC. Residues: CASSLIGQGAYEQYF.

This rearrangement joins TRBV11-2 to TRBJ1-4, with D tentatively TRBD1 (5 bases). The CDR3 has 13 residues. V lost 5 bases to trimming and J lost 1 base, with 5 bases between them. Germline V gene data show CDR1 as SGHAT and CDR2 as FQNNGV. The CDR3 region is CASSRGTNEKLFF. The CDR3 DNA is TGTGCCAGCAGCAGGGGAACTAATGAAAAACTGTTTTTT.

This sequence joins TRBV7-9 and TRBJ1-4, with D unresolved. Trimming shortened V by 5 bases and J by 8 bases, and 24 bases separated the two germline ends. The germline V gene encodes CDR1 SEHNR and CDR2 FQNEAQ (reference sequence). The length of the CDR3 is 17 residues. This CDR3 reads CASSATENSGKREKLFF. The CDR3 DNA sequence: TGTGCCAGCAGCGCAACCGAGAATTCCGGAAAACGAGAAAAACTGTTTTTT.

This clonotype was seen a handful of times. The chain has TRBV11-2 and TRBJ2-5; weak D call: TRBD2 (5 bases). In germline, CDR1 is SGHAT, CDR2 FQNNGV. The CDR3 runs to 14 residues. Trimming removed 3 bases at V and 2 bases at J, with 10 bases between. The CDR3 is CASSFHTGQETQYF. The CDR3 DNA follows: TGTGCCAGCAGCTTTCATACGGGGCAAGAGACCCAGTACTTC.

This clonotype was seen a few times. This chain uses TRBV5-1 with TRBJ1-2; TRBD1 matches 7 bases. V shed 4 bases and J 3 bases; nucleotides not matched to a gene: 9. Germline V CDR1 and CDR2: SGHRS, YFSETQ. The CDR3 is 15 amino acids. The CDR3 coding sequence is TGCGCCAGCAGCGTCCGGACAGGTCGTTACTATGGCTACACCTTC. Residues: CASSVRTGRYYGYTF.

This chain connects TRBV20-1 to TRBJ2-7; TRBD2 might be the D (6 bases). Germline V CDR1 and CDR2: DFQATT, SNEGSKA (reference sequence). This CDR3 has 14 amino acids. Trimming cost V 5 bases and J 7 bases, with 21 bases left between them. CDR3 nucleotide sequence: TGCAGTGCTCTGGGGGGAAGGGGTTTGGGGGAGCAGTACTTC. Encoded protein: CSALGGRGLGEQYF.

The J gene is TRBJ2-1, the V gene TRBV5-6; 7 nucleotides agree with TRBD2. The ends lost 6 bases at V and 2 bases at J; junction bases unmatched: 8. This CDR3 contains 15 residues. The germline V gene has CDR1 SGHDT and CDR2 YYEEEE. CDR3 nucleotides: TGTGCCAGCATCCTGTATAGCGGGCCCTACAATGAGCAGTTCTTC. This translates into CASILYSGPYNEQFF. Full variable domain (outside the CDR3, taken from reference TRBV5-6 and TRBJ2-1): DAGVTQSPTHLIKTRGQQVTLRCSPKSGHDTVSWYQQALGQGPQFIFQYYEEEERQRGNFPDRFSGHQFPNYSSELNVNALLLGDSALYLCASILYSGPYNEQFFGPGTRLTVL.

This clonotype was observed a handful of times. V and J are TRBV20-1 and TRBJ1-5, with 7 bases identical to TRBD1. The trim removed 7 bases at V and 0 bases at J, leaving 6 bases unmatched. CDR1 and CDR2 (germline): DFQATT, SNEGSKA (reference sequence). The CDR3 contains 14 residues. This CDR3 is CSVQQGISNQPQHF. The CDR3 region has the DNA TGCAGTGTTCAACAGGGGATTAGCAATCAGCCCCAGCATTTT.

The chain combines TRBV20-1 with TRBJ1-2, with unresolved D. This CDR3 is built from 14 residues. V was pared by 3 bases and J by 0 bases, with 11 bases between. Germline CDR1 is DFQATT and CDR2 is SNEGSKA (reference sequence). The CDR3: CSARDGRANYGYTF. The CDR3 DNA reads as TGCAGTGCTAGGGACGGGCGAGCTAACTATGGCTACACCTTC.

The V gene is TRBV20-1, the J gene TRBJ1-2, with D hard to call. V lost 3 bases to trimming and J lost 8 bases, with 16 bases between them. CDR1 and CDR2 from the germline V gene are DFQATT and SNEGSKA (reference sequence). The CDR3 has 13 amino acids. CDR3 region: CSARLEVAVGYTF. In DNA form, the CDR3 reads TGCAGTGCTAGGTTGGAAGTCGCGGTCGGCTACACCTTC.

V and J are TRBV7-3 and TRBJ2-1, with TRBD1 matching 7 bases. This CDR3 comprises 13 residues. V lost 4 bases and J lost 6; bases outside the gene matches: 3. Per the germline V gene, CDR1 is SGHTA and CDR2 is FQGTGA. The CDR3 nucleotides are TGTGCCAGCAGCTCACAGGGGAGCAATGAGCAGTTCTTC. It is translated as CASSSQGSNEQFF.

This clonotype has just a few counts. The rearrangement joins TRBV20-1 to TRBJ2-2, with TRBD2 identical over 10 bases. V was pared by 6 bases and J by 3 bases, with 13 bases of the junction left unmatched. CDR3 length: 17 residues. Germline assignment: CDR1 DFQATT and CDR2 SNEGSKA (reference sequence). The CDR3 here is CSAQASGGTFYTGELFF. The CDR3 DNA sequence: TGCAGTGCCCAAGCTAGCGGGGGTACCTTTTACACCGGGGAGCTGTTTTTT.

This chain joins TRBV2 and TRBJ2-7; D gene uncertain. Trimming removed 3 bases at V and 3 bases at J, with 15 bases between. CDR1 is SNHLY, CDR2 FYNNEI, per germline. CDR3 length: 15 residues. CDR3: CASSEIPQKNYEQYF. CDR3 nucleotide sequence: TGTGCCAGCAGTGAGATTCCCCAAAAAAACTACGAGCAGTACTTC. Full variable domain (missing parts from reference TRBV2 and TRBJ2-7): EPEVTQTPSHQVTQMGQEVILRCVPISNHLYFYWYRQILGQKVEFLVSFYNNEISEKSEIFDDQFSVERPDGSNFTLKIRSTKLEDSAMYFCASSEIPQKNYEQYFGPGTRLTVT.

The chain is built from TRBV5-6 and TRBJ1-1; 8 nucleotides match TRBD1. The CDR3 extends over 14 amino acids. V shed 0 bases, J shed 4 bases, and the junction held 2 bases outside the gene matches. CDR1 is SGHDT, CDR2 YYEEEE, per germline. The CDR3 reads CASSLGQGSTEAFF. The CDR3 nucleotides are TGTGCCAGCAGCTTGGGACAGGGGAGCACTGAAGCTTTCTTT.